Listed here are 9 T cell receptor beta chains from one sample, sequenced in a study of OX40 agonist ivuxolimab in advanced cancers. The table came from immunoSEQ multiplex PCR; TCRdb's copy has only in-frame clones and leaves some out. The top ten clones hold 2% to 2.5% of a sample with roughly 23,000 clones, over 70% of them seen once. Here the sequenced sample was CD4+ or CD8+ T cells sorted from blood, taken in a trial of the OX40 agonist ivuxolimab. All receptors derive from an adult with an advanced solid tumor such as melanoma, head and neck, liver or kidney cancer.

The count of this clone is one. This chain connects TRBV7-3 to TRBJ2-2; either TRBD1 or TRBD2 may supply D (5 bases each). Per germline, CDR1 SGHTA and CDR2 FQGTGA. Trimming removed 2 bases from V and 3 bases from J, with 7 bases in between. The CDR3 consists of 14 residues. CDR3 DNA sequence: TGTGCCAGCAGCTTAGGGACCGACACCGGGGAGCTGTTTTTT. The encoded protein is CASSLGTDTGELFF.

The gene calls are TRBV2 and TRBJ1-4; a weak D match, TRBD1 (5 bases). There are 14 residues in the CDR3. Between the trimmed V and J ends, which lost 6 bases and 4 bases, there was a span of 12 bases. Germline loops: CDR1 SNHLY, CDR2 FYNNEI. Written as DNA, the CDR3 is TGTGCCAGCAGCGAGGGGTCTCTTAATGAAAAACTGTTTTTT. Encoded protein: CASSEGSLNEKLFF. Filled out from reference TRBV2 and TRBJ1-4, the complete variable domain reads EPEVTQTPSHQVTQMGQEVILRCVPISNHLYFYWYRQILGQKVEFLVSFYNNEISEKSEIFDDQFSVERPDGSNFTLKIRSTKLEDSAMYFCASSEGSLNEKLFFGSGTQLSVL.

This clone is termed large. The chain carries TRBV4-2 and TRBJ1-5, with no clear D. From germline, CDR1 is LGHNA and CDR2 YNFKEQ. CDR3 length: 13 residues. V dropped 0 bases and J dropped 3 bases, with 3 bases sitting between them. The CDR3 here is CASSQDLNQPQHF. As DNA, the CDR3 is TGTGCCAGCAGCCAAGACCTCAATCAGCCCCAGCATTTT.

The chain has TRBV7-8 and TRBJ2-1, with 12 bases that match TRBD2. Looked up from germline, CDR1 is SGHVS and CDR2 is FQNEAQ. CDR3 length: 18 amino acids. The junction had 8 bases not matched to a gene; V was cut back by 5 bases and J by 0 bases. The CDR3 DNA follows: TGTGCCAGCAGCCCTACCCGACTAGCGGGGGACTCCTACAATGAGCAGTTCTTC. Its translation is CASSPTRLAGDSYNEQFF. The full variable domain, rest sourced from reference TRBV7-8 and TRBJ2-1, is GAGVSQSPRYKVAKRGQDVALRCDPISGHVSLFWYQQALGQGPEFLTYFQNEAQLDKSGLPSDRFFAERPEGSVSTLKIQRTQQEDSAVYLCASSPTRLAGDSYNEQFFGPGTRLTVL.

The CDR3 sequence is CAWSPRQGPYNEQFF. Here the CDR3 DNA reads TGTGCCTGGAGTCCTCGACAGGGTCCATACAATGAGCAGTTCTTC. The chain links TRBV30 to TRBJ2-1, with 7 positions matching TRBD1. Looked up from germline, CDR1 is GTSNPN and CDR2 is SVGIG (reference sequence). Trimming at V came to 2 bases and at J to 4 bases, leaving 8 bases not matched to a gene. The CDR3 sequence is 15 residues long.

The rearrangement joins TRBV18 to TRBJ2-2; 8 nucleotides align to TRBD2. The germline CDR1 and CDR2 sequences are KGHSH and LQKENI. The V segment lost 3 bases and the J segment 3 bases; nucleotides outside the gene matches: 6. The CDR3 extends over 16 amino acids. CDR3 DNA: TGTGCCAGCTCACCGCAGGGACTAGGTGACACCGGGGAGCTGTTTTTT. It yields the protein CASSPQGLGDTGELFF. Based on the CDR3 plus reference TRBV18 and TRBJ2-2, the full variable domain is NAGVMQNPRHLVRRRGQEARLRCSPMKGHSHVYWYRQLPEEGLKFMVYLQKENIIDESGMPKERFSAEFPKEGPSILRIQQVVRGDSAAYFCASSPQGLGDTGELFFGEGSRLTVL.

The chain has TRBV7-2 and TRBJ1-6; D not resolved. The CDR3 runs 15 residues. The germline V gene encodes CDR1 SGHTA and CDR2 FQGNSA. The ends were cut back, 1 base at V and 6 bases at J, with 10 bases in the middle. This CDR3 reads CASSLGGVRNSPLHF. CDR3 coding DNA: TGTGCCAGCAGCTTAGGCGGGGTTCGTAATTCACCCCTCCACTTT.

The CDR3 DNA reads TGTGCCTGGAGTGACCTCGCCGGGCTTAAGGCCCAGACCCAGTACTTC. Translated: CAWSDLAGLKAQTQYF. The genes are TRBV30 and TRBJ2-5; no clear D. Germline-derived CDR1 and CDR2 are GTSNPN and SVGIG (reference sequence). V lost 1 base to trimming and J lost 6 bases, with 21 bases between them. This CDR3 is 16 amino acids long.

This rearrangement joins TRBV10-3 to TRBJ2-7; the D gene is possibly TRBD1 (5 bases). This CDR3 is 16 amino acids long. V dropped 3 bases and J dropped 4 bases, with 19 bases sitting between them. Germline CDR1 reads ENHRY; CDR2 reads SYGVKD. Written as DNA, the CDR3 is TGTGCCATCAGTGAACCGGCCAGGGCCAGTAAATACGAGCAGTACTTC. It codes for CAISEPARASKYEQYF.